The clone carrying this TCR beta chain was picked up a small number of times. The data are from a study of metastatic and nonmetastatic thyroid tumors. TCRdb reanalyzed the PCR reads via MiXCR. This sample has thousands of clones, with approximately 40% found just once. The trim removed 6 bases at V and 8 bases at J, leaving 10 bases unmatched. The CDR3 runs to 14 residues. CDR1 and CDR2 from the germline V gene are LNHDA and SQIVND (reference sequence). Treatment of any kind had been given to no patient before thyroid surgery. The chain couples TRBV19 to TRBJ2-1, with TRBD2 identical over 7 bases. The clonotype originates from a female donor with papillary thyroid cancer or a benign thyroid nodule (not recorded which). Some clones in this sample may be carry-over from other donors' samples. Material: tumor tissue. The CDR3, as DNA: TGTGCCAGTAGCGGGGAGGGTATTTTGGATGAGCAGTTCTTC. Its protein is CASSGEGILDEQFF.